The present TCR beta chain was sequenced within a study of blood T cell repertoires in COVID-19. As for the study in general: The study drew acute and convalescent COVID-19 samples from the United States, Italy and Spain. From T cells, B-cell-depleted T cells, or PBMCs came the material, which was cDNA or gDNA.

Seattle researchers signed up patients amid active infection and tracked them longitudinally. As processed by the authors: By means of reference gene primer amplification, nucleated cell counts were estimated. Sequencing used immunoSEQ multiplex PCR; TCRdb keeps in-frame clones, though not all of them. For V, J and clone size, that table is used; D and trimming come from the DNA. The table lists about 16,000 clones, roughly 89% of them singletons. V dropped 5 bases and J dropped 1 base, with 7 bases sitting between them. Germline V CDR1 and CDR2: MNHEY, SVGEGT. This CDR3 comprises 13 residues. This TCR derives from a woman of 80 years or more with COVID-19, enrolled during active disease. This chain connects TRBV6-2 or TRBV6-3 to TRBJ2-3, with D uncertain. What was sequenced was peripheral blood. The CDR3: CASSQRGTDTQYF. In DNA, the CDR3 is TGTGCCAGCAGTCAGCGAGGCACAGATACGCAGTATTTT.